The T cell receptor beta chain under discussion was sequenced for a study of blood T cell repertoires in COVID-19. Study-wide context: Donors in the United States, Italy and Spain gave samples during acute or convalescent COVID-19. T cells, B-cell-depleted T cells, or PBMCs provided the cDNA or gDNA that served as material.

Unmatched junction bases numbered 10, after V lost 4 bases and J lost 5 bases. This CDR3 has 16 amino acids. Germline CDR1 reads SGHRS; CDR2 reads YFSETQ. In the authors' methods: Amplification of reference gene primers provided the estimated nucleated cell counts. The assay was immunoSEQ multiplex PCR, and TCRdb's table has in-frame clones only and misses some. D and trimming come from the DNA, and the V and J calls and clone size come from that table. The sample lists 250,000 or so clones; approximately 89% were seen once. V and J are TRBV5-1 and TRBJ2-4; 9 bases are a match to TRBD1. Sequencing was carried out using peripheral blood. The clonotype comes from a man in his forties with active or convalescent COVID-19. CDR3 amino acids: CASSTSPGQGENIQYF. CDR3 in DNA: TGCGCCAGCAGCACCTCTCCGGGACAGGGAGAAAACATTCAGTACTTC.